This note documents a single T cell receptor (beta chain) sequence. What it binds is not known. This entry comes from a study of cytotoxic CD8 clonotypes in ibrutinib-treated CLL. Method: immunoSEQ multiplex PCR; TCRdb's copy keeps in-frame clones and lacks some. The sample records around 53,000 clones, approximately 54% being singletons. Germline CDR1 is MDHEN and CDR2 is SYDVKM. The CDR3 is made up of 15 amino acids. Trimming cost V 3 bases and J 1 base, with 11 bases left between them. Study-wide findings and caveats: Clonality at baseline surpassed age-matched healthy donors and tracked circulating CD8+ T-cell counts. Under therapy, public clonotypes either contracted or stayed stable, and they were uncommon.

Genomic DNA in a quantity of about 2.2 micrograms was derived from cryopreserved PBMCs for TCR beta libraries. The chain has TRBV28 and TRBJ2-3, with a weak D call TRBD2 (6 bases). The receptor was isolated from a human donor with chronic lymphocytic leukemia. The sample consisted of PBMCs, taken at disease progression, from a patient treated with ibrutinib. The CDR3 protein is CASSLGGSGTDTQYF. For the CDR3, the DNA is TGTGCCAGCAGTTTGGGGGGATCAGGCACAGATACGCAGTATTTT. The full variable domain, completed using reference TRBV28 and TRBJ2-3, is DVKVTQSSRYLVKRTGEKVFLECVQDMDHENMFWYRQDPGLGLRLIYFSYDVKMKEKGDIPEGYSVSREKKERFSLILESASTNQTSMYLCASSLGGSGTDTQYFGPGTRLTVL.